Each of the 32 T cell receptor beta chains below was sequenced from the same sample in a study of cytomegalovirus exposure and HLA in healthy donors. The protocol was immunoSEQ multiplex PCR, while the TCRdb copy is restricted to in-frame clones and leaves out a portion. The sample yields around 34,000 clones, approximately 92% seen once. The material sequenced was PBMCs. The source of these receptors is a man between 18 and 29 years old in good health and CMV-seronegative.

The V and J genes are TRBV6-6 and TRBJ1-5; weak D call: TRBD1 (5 bases). There are 13 residues in the CDR3. V was clipped by 7 bases and J by 5 bases, with 12 bases between them. Germline V CDR1 and CDR2: MNHNY, SVGAGI (reference sequence). The CDR3 here is CASMSGRDQPQHF. In nucleotides, the CDR3 is TGTGCCAGCATGTCGGGCAGGGATCAGCCCCAGCATTTT.

The V and J genes are TRBV29-1 and TRBJ2-1; D is unclear. The V gene's germline CDR1 is SQVTM and CDR2 ANQGSEA. Trimming removed 1 base from V and 0 bases from J, with 10 bases in between. This CDR3 spans 15 amino acids. The CDR3 loop reads CSVEVLPSSYNEQFF. In nucleotides, the CDR3 is TGCAGCGTTGAAGTTTTACCCAGCTCCTACAATGAGCAGTTCTTC.

This rearrangement joins TRBV11-2 to TRBJ2-3; 11 bases are shared with TRBD2. The CDR3 consists of 16 residues. Germline lookup yields CDR1 SGHAT and CDR2 FQNNGV. The trim removed 0 bases at V and 3 bases at J, leaving 2 bases unmatched. The CDR3 coding sequence is TGTGCCAGCAGCTTAGAAGGGACTAGCGGTACAGATACGCAGTATTTT. The encoded protein is CASSLEGTSGTDTQYF.

V gene TRBV9 combines with J gene TRBJ2-1, with D possibly matching TRBD2 (5 bases). Deletions cut 2 bases from V and 4 bases from J, with 16 bases between. There are 16 residues in the CDR3. Germline V lookup: CDR1 SGDLS, CDR2 YYNGEE. The CDR3 here is CASSVRGGSGYNEQFF. Here the CDR3 DNA reads TGTGCCAGCAGCGTGAGAGGAGGTTCTGGGTACAATGAGCAGTTCTTC.

The J gene is TRBJ2-2, the V gene TRBV11-3, with D unresolved. The CDR3 has 12 residues. V shed 5 bases and J shed 7 bases, with 8 bases lying between them. In germline, CDR1 is SGHNT, CDR2 YENEEA. DNA for the CDR3: TGTGCCAGCAGCCCCTATAGCGGGGAGCTGTTTTTT. Encoded protein: CASSPYSGELFF.

The chain joins TRBV5-1 to TRBJ2-7, with 10 bases that match TRBD2. The CDR3 totals 16 residues. Unmatched junction bases numbered 5, after V lost 0 bases and J lost 2 bases. CDR1 is SGHRS, CDR2 YFSETQ, per germline. CDR3 DNA: TGCGCCAGCAGCTTGGCAGGTCTAGCGGGAGCCTACGAGCAGTACTTC. Protein sequence: CASSLAGLAGAYEQYF.

V and J are TRBV6-6 and TRBJ2-5, with D perhaps matching TRBD1 (5 bases). CDR3 length: 14 amino acids. The germline gives CDR1 MNHNY, CDR2 SVGAGI (reference sequence). V gave up 6 bases and J gave up 2 bases, with 13 bases separating them. CDR3 sequence reads: CASSDGAIQETQYF. CDR3 DNA sequence: TGTGCCAGCAGCGATGGGGCTATTCAAGAGACCCAGTACTTC.

The V call is TRBV7-9, the J call TRBJ2-2; TRBD1 aligns across 7 bases. Germline V gene lookup returns CDR1 SEHNR and CDR2 FQNEAQ (reference sequence). This CDR3 has 16 residues. V was clipped by 9 bases and J by 1 base; unmatched bases: 11. The DNA of the CDR3 is TGTGCCAGTACTCAACTGGGGACAGAGAACACCGGGGAGCTGTTTTTT. This codes for CASTQLGTENTGELFF.

This chain uses TRBV2 with TRBJ2-3, with TRBD2 as a possible D gene (6 bases). This CDR3 comprises 16 residues. Germline-derived CDR1 and CDR2 are SNHLY and FYNNEI. V lost 8 bases and J lost 1, with 19 bases in between. The CDR3 region has the DNA TGTGCCAGCCTCAAGCCGGGACTCGAGCGCACAGATACGCAGTATTTT. Translating it yields CASLKPGLERTDTQYF.

This clone was observed once. A junction boundary mismatches the germline segment, possibly from a read error. This sequence joins TRBV2 and TRBJ1-2, with 10 bases lining up with TRBD1. CDR1 SNHLY and CDR2 FYNNEI come from the germline V gene. CDR3 length: 13 amino acids. The CDR3 spells CANSEGQGKGYTF. CDR3 nucleotide sequence: TGTGCCAACAGTGAGGGACAGGGGAAGGGCTACACCTTC.

The chain carries TRBV30 and TRBJ2-7, with D perhaps matching TRBD1 (6 bases). Germline V gene lookup returns CDR1 GTSNPN and CDR2 SVGIG (reference sequence). Trimming cost V 8 bases and J 2 bases, with 10 bases left between them. This CDR3 comprises 11 residues. CDR3 in amino acids: CATGQAYEQYF. CDR3 sequence (DNA): TGTGCCACAGGGCAGGCCTACGAGCAGTACTTC.

This chain links TRBV5-1 with TRBJ1-5, with 8 bases lining up with TRBD1. The CDR3 length is 14 residues. The germline CDR1 and CDR2 sequences are SGHRS and YFSETQ. The V gene end was trimmed by 3 bases and the J gene end by 3 bases; junction bases not matched to a gene: 2. The CDR3 DNA reads TGCGCCAGCAGCTCGGGACAGGCCAATCAGCCCCAGCATTTT. It specifies CASSSGQANQPQHF.

This CDR3 reads CASRGLTTYGYEQYF. CDR3 nucleotide sequence: TGTGCCAGTAGAGGACTAACCACTTACGGCTACGAGCAGTACTTC. The rearrangement uses TRBV19 and TRBJ2-7; a weak D match, TRBD2 (6 bases). The V gene lost 6 bases and the J gene lost 3 bases, with 18 bases spanning the gap. The germline gives CDR1 LNHDA, CDR2 SQIVND (reference sequence). This CDR3 comprises 15 residues.

The chain joins TRBV6-4 to TRBJ1-5; a possible D gene is TRBD1 (6 bases). Trimming removed 2 bases from V and 7 bases from J, with 9 bases in between. This CDR3 is 13 amino acids long. The germline V gene encodes CDR1 MRHNA and CDR2 SNTAGT. As DNA, the CDR3 is TGTGCCAGCAGTGACCCGAGGGGGCAGCCCCAGCATTTT. Its protein is CASSDPRGQPQHF.

The chain couples TRBV18 to TRBJ2-2; D is unclear. The CDR3 extends over 17 amino acids. V lost 0 bases, J lost 0 bases, and 11 bases lay in between. Per germline, CDR1 KGHSH and CDR2 LQKENI. CDR3 amino acids: CASSPPVAATNTGELFF. CDR3 in DNA: TGTGCCAGCTCACCACCGGTGGCGGCTACGAACACCGGGGAGCTGTTTTTT.

This clone came up once. The chain combines TRBV6-1 with TRBJ2-7; perhaps TRBD1 as D (6 bases). Trimming cost V 1 base and J 0 bases, with 10 bases left between them. Germline assignment: CDR1 MNHNS and CDR2 SASEGT. CDR3 size: 15 residues. The CDR3 DNA is TGTGCCAGCAGTGAAGATGCGACAGGCTCCTACGAGCAGTACTTC. Protein: CASSEDATGSYEQYF.

The chain combines TRBV9 with TRBJ2-2; 7 bases align to TRBD2. This CDR3 is built from 15 residues. V lost 2 bases, J lost 4 bases, and 5 bases stayed unmatched. The germline V gene has CDR1 SGDLS and CDR2 YYNGEE. CDR3 sequence: CASSVSLAVTGELFF. The CDR3 DNA is TGTGCCAGCAGCGTGAGTCTAGCGGTCACCGGGGAGCTGTTTTTT.

The sample holds one count of this clone. The J gene is TRBJ2-1, the V gene TRBV30; D gene ambiguous. The V end lost 2 bases, the J end lost 4 bases, and 6 bases lay between the germline ends. The CDR3 is made up of 12 amino acids. Germline CDR1 reads GTSNPN; CDR2 reads SVGIG (reference sequence). This chain's CDR3 is CAWSRMYNEQFF. DNA for the CDR3: TGTGCCTGGAGTCGTATGTACAATGAGCAGTTCTTC.

The chain is built from TRBV5-1 and TRBJ2-3, with 15 bases fitting TRBD2. The CDR3 loop spans 16 amino acids. Per germline, CDR1 SGHRS and CDR2 YFSETQ. V was clipped by 4 bases and J by 3 bases; unmatched bases: 3. The CDR3: CASSRGLAGGTDTQYF. The CDR3 DNA follows: TGCGCCAGCAGCCGAGGACTAGCGGGGGGGACAGATACGCAGTATTTT.

This clone was recorded only once. The chain is built from TRBV12-5 and TRBJ1-2; TRBD1 matches 7 bases. Germline values: CDR1 LGHNT, CDR2 FRNRAP. V gave up 2 bases and J gave up 5 bases; unmatched junction bases: 17. CDR3 length: 18 residues. The CDR3: CASGLPFPTTGAEYGYTF. CDR3 nucleotide sequence: TGTGCTAGTGGTTTGCCATTCCCCACTACAGGGGCGGAGTATGGCTACACCTTC. Based on the CDR3 plus reference TRBV12-5 and TRBJ1-2, the full variable domain is DARVTQTPRHKVTEMGQEVTMRCQPILGHNTVFWYRQTMMQGLELLAYFRNRAPLDDSGMPKDRFSAEMPDATLATLKIQPSEPRDSAVYFCASGLPFPTTGAEYGYTFGSGTRLTVV.

V gene TRBV6-1 combines with J gene TRBJ1-2; D is undetermined. Germline CDR1 MNHNS, CDR2 SASEGT. This CDR3 spans 17 amino acids. Trimming left V 2 bases short and J 4 bases short, with 20 bases between. The CDR3 sequence is CASSEYWTASRGYGYTF. The CDR3 nucleotides read TGTGCCAGCAGTGAATATTGGACGGCTTCCCGGGGCTATGGCTACACCTTC.

This chain joins TRBV5-8 and TRBJ2-7; possible D gene TRBD1, 6 bases. The CDR3 is 16 amino acids. The V end was cut by 5 bases, the J end by 1 base, with 19 bases between. From germline, CDR1 is SGHTS and CDR2 YDEGEE. Here the CDR3 DNA reads TGTGCCAGCAGAGAACCCGGGACACTCTCTTCCTACGAGCAGTACTTC. As protein: CASREPGTLSSYEQYF.

This clone has a single count. V is TRBV13 and J is TRBJ2-2, with 8 bases lining up with TRBD2. The V gene end was trimmed by 3 bases and the J gene end by 6 bases; junction bases not matched to a gene: 6. The CDR3 is 15 residues long. Germline V gene lookup returns CDR1 PRHDT and CDR2 FYEKMQ (reference sequence). CDR3 amino acids: CASSFTGGGSGELFF. The CDR3 region has the DNA TGTGCCAGCAGCTTCACCGGGGGGGGGTCCGGGGAGCTGTTTTTT.

The V call is TRBV28, the J call TRBJ2-2; D unresolved. The germline gives CDR1 MDHEN, CDR2 SYDVKM. The V and J ends lost 3 bases and 4 bases respectively, with 12 bases between them. There are 15 residues in the CDR3. CDR3 residues: CASSFSRVFTGELFF. For the CDR3, the DNA is TGTGCCAGCAGTTTTTCTCGGGTGTTCACCGGGGAGCTGTTTTTT.

The V gene is TRBV2, the J gene TRBJ2-3; maybe TRBD2 (6 bases). CDR3 length equals 14 residues. Trimming stripped 6 bases from V and 6 bases from J, with 16 bases between. The V gene's germline CDR1 is SNHLY and CDR2 FYNNEI. The CDR3 nucleotides are TGTGCCAGCAGGGGGGACTCTAAAAGGGATACGCAGTATTTT. This gives the protein CASRGDSKRDTQYF.

The V call is TRBV5-1, the J call TRBJ2-3; 10 bases align to TRBD2. The junction had 5 bases not matched to a gene; V was cut back by 4 bases and J by 0 bases. This CDR3 contains 16 residues. Germline assignment: CDR1 SGHRS and CDR2 YFSETQ. The CDR3 loop is CASSPHSGGSTDTQYF. The CDR3 nucleotides are TGCGCCAGCAGCCCTCATAGCGGGGGGAGCACAGATACGCAGTATTTT. The full variable domain, rest sourced from reference TRBV5-1 and TRBJ2-3, is KAGVTQTPRYLIKTRGQQVTLSCSPISGHRSVSWYQQTPGQGLQFLFEYFSETQRNKGNFPGRFSGRQFSNSRSEMNVSTLELGDSALYLCASSPHSGGSTDTQYFGPGTRLTVL.

The rearrangement joins TRBV10-3 to TRBJ2-3, with D perhaps matching TRBD2 (5 bases). Germline CDR1 reads ENHRY; CDR2 reads SYGVKD. V lost 2 bases, J lost 5 bases, and 5 bases lay in between. The CDR3 is 12 amino acids. The CDR3 coding sequence is TGTGCCATCAGTGAGGCGGGAGATACGCAGTATTTT. It yields the protein CAISEAGDTQYF.

This clone was seen a few times. The CDR3 spells CASSVKWQGAHEQYF. In nucleotides, the CDR3 is TGTGCCAGCAGCGTAAAGTGGCAGGGTGCCCACGAGCAGTACTTC. The V call is TRBV9, the J call TRBJ2-7; the D gene is possibly TRBD1 (5 bases). Trimming pared 1 base from V and 5 bases from J, leaving 16 bases between. The CDR3 has 15 residues. Germline V gene lookup returns CDR1 SGDLS and CDR2 YYNGEE.

The chain employs TRBV6-5 and TRBJ1-4, with a tentative D call TRBD1 (5 bases). The V gene's germline CDR1 is MNHEY and CDR2 SVGAGI. Trimming removed 4 bases at V and 8 bases at J, with 14 bases between. The CDR3 totals 14 residues. The CDR3 spells CASSWGRVGEKLFF. The CDR3 bases are TGTGCCAGCAGTTGGGGCAGGGTAGGAGAAAAACTGTTTTTT.

This sequence joins TRBV5-1 and TRBJ2-7; TRBD2 might be the D (5 bases). CDR1 and CDR2 (germline): SGHRS, YFSETQ. CDR3 length: 15 residues. Trimming took 5 bases from V and 3 from J, leaving 18 bases between them. The CDR3 sequence: CASRPTGTRIYEQYF. CDR3 DNA sequence: TGCGCCAGCAGGCCCACGGGAACACGGATCTACGAGCAGTACTTC.

This clone was picked up one time. The V and J genes are TRBV30 and TRBJ2-3; 11 nucleotides agree with TRBD2. The CDR3 contains 14 residues. The germline V gene has CDR1 GTSNPN and CDR2 SVGIG (reference sequence). With V trimmed by 7 bases and J by 3 bases, 6 bases remained unmatched. This CDR3 reads CAFEPSGRTDTQYF. In DNA form, the CDR3 reads TGTGCCTTTGAGCCTAGCGGGAGGACAGATACGCAGTATTTT.

The gene calls are TRBV6-6 and TRBJ2-7, with 10 bases fitting TRBD1. Trimming took 2 bases from V and 3 from J; bases not matched to a gene: 7. Germline loops: CDR1 MNHNY, CDR2 SVGAGI (reference sequence). The CDR3 runs to 16 residues. CDR3 DNA: TGTGCCAGCAGTTACGCGAGGGGACAGGGGAGCTACGAGCAGTACTTC. Protein: CASSYARGQGSYEQYF.